This is a list of T cell receptor beta chains from one sample in a study of T cell responses to AZD1222 COVID-19 vaccine. Assay: immunoSEQ multiplex PCR; the TCRdb copy retains only in-frame clones and omits some. The sample consists of under 150,000 clones, roughly nine tenths of them appearing once. Specimen: peripheral blood, collected on day 0 of AZD1222 vaccination. These receptors were obtained from an adult in good health. CDR3s include the opening cysteine and the closing phenylalanine or tryptophan. The D gene is left open where the match is weak. The size of a clone is reported for some rows only, either as once, few or many, or as a class for expanded clones.

abundance	v_gene	d_gene	j_gene	CDR3nt	CDR3aa
.	TRBV30	.	TRBJ1-4	TGTGCCTGGATGGGACTACGAGGGGAGGATAGTGAAAAACTGTTTTTT	CAWMGLRGEDSEKLFF
.	TRBV6-2/TRBV6-3	TRBD1	TRBJ1-6	TGTGCCAGCAGTCGGACAGGGGATCCCTCACCCCTCCACTTT	CASSRTGDPSPLHF
.	TRBV11-2	.	TRBJ1-2	TGTGCCAGCAGCTTATGGGAGGGGAGAGGCTACACCTTC	CASSLWEGRGYTF
.	TRBV19	.	TRBJ1-2	TGTGCCAGTAGTACCTCATTGGGTAATGGCTACACCTTC	CASSTSLGNGYTF
.	TRBV7-2	.	TRBJ2-5	TGTGCCAGCAGCTTCATGGAGACCCAGTACTTC	CASSFMETQYF
.	TRBV27	.	TRBJ2-1	TGTGCCAGCAGTTCCAGCGAACTTCGGCAGTTCTTC	CASSSSELRQFF
few	TRBV4-2	TRBD2	TRBJ2-1	TGTGCCAGCAGCCAAGATCAGGGCGGGAGCACCTACAATGAGCAGTTCTTC	CASSQDQGGSTYNEQFF
.	TRBV6-5	TRBD2	TRBJ2-7	TGTGCCAGCACCTCATGGCCTAGCGGGAATTGGGGGCAGTACTTC	CASTSWPSGNWGQYF
.	TRBV7-9	TRBD1	TRBJ1-1	TGTGCCAGCGACCCTAGGGACAGGGAGTTTAACCCGAACACTGAAGCTTTCTTT	CASDPRDREFNPNTEAFF
.	TRBV11-3	TRBD2	TRBJ2-1	TGTGCCAGCAGCTTAGATCGGTCGGGAGGGCAGTTCTTC	CASSLDRSGGQFF
.	TRBV7-2	.	TRBJ2-5	TGTGCCAGCAGCGGTTTAGTCCAAGAGACCCAGTACTTC	CASSGLVQETQYF
.	TRBV6-4	.	TRBJ1-2	TGTGCCAGCAGTGACCCGGGCTACACCTTC	CASSDPGYTF
.	TRBV6-5	.	TRBJ1-1	TGTGCCAGCAGGTGGAGTAACACTGAAGCTTTCTTT	CASRWSNTEAFF
.	TRBV5-1	TRBD1	TRBJ1-1	TGCGCCAGCAGCTTCCGCCAGGGGGGGACTGAAGCTTTCTTT	CASSFRQGGTEAFF
.	TRBV9	.	TRBJ2-2	TGTGCCAGCAGCATCCATCTCACGGACAGGGAGGGAAACACCGGGGAGCTGTTTTTT	CASSIHLTDREGNTGELFF
.	TRBV7-2	TRBD2	TRBJ2-7	TGTGCCAGCAGCTTATCGGGACTAGCGGGCGCCTACGAGCAGTACTTC	CASSLSGLAGAYEQYF
.	TRBV18	.	TRBJ1-1	TGTGCCAGCTCACCCGTTGACAGTCTTAACACTGAAGCTTTCTTT	CASSPVDSLNTEAFF
.	TRBV6-5	TRBD1	TRBJ2-7	TGTGCCAGCAGAACAGGGGCGGTAGGGGGTCTCGAGCAGTACTTC	CASRTGAVGGLEQYF
.	TRBV6-1	.	TRBJ1-5	TGTGCCAGCAGTGAAAACCCGGGGAGCAATCAGCCCCAGCATTTT	CASSENPGSNQPQHF